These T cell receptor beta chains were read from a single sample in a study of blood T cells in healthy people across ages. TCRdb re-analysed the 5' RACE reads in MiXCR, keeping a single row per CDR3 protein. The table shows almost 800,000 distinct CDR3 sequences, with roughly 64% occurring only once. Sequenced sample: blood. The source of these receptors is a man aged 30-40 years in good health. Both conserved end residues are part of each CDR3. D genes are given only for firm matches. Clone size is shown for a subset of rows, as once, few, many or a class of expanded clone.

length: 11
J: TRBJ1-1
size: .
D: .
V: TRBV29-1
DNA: TGCAGCGTTCGGGGCAGCTTTGAAGCTTTCTTT
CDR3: CSVRGSFEAFF

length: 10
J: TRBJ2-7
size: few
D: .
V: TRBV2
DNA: TGTGCCAGCAGTGGGGTGGAGCAGTACTTC
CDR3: CASSGVEQYF

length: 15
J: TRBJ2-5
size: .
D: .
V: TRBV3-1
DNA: TGTGCCAGCAGCCAAGTACCGGACTTCCAAGAGACCCAGTACTTC
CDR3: CASSQVPDFQETQYF

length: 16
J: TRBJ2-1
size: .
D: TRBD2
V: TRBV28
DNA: TGTGCCAGCAGTTTATCTCGAGCGGGAATCTACAATGAGCAGTTCTTC
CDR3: CASSLSRAGIYNEQFF

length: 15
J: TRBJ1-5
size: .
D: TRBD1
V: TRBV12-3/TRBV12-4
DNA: TGTGCCAGCAGGGGACAGGGACTTAGCAATCAGCCCCAGCATTTT
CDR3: CASRGQGLSNQPQHF

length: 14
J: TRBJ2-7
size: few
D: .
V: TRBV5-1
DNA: TGCGCCAGCAGCTTGGACCGGTCCTACAATGAGCAGTACTTC
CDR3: CASSLDRSYNEQYF

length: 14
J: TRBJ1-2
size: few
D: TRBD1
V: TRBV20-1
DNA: TGCAGTGCCCCGGGACAGGGGACCTATTATGGCTACACCTTC
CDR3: CSAPGQGTYYGYTF

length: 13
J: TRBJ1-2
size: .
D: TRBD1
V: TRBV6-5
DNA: TGTGCCAGCAGCCGACAGGGACGGGGTGGCTACACCTTC
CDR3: CASSRQGRGGYTF

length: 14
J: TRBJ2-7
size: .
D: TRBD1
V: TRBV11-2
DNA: TGTGCCAGCAGGTCCGGGACAGGGAAATTCGAGCAGTACTTC
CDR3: CASRSGTGKFEQYF

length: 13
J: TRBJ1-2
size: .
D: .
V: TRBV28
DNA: TGTGCCAGCAGGGTAGGGGGAGGCTATGGCTACACCTTC
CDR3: CASRVGGGYGYTF

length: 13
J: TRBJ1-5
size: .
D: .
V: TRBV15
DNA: TGTGCCACCAGCAGCCGAGGGGATCAGCCCCAGCATTTT
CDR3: CATSSRGDQPQHF

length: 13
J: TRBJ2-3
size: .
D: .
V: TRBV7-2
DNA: TGTGCCAGCAGCCGGCAAACAACAGATACGCAGTATTTT
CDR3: CASSRQTTDTQYF

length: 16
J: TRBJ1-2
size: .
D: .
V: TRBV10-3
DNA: TGTGCCATCAGTGAGACGGGACCCCCGGCTGGGGATGGCTACACCTTC
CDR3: CAISETGPPAGDGYTF

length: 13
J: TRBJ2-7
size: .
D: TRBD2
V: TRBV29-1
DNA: TGCAGCGGCAGCGGGAGGGCTTCCAATGAGCAGTACTTC
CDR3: CSGSGRASNEQYF

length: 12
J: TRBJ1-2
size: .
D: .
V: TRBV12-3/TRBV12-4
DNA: TGTGCCAGCAGTTTATCAGGGACGGGCTACACCTTC
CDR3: CASSLSGTGYTF

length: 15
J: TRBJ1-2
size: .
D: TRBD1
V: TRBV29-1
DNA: TGCAGCGTAAAGAGAAGACAGGGGGGATTCCATGGCTACACCTTC
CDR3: CSVKRRQGGFHGYTF

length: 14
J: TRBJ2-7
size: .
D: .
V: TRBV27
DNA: TGTGCCGGCAGTCCGACAGCGCGGGGAGACGAGCAGTACTTC
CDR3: CAGSPTARGDEQYF

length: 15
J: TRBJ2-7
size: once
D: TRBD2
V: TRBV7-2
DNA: TGTGCCAGCAGCTTTAACGCGGGAGGAAGCTACGAGCAGTACTTC
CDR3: CASSFNAGGSYEQYF

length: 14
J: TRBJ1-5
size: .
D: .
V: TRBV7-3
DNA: TGTGCCAGCAGCTTTAGGGGAGGGGATCAGCCCCAGCATTTT
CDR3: CASSFRGGDQPQHF

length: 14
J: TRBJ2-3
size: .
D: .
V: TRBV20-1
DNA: TGCAGTGCTAGAGATGTGGGGGGCACAGATACGCAGTATTTT
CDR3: CSARDVGGTDTQYF

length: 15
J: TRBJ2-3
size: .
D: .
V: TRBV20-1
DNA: TGCAGTGCTACTTTTGGGGGACCGCTCACAGATACGCAGTATTTT
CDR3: CSATFGGPLTDTQYF

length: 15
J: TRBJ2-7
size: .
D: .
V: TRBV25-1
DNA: TGTGCCAGCAGTGATGGGGATTTAGTTCCCTACGAGCAGTACTTC
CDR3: CASSDGDLVPYEQYF

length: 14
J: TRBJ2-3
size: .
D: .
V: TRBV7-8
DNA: TGTGCCAGCAGCTCGCCACTCCACACAGATACGCAGTATTTT
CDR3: CASSSPLHTDTQYF

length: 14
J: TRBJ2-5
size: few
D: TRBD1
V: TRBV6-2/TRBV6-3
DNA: TGTGCCAGCAGCCTCCCCCGGGACAGGGAGACCCAGTACTTC
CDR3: CASSLPRDRETQYF

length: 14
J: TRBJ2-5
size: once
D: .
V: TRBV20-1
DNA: TGCAGTGCAAGAGGGAGCGGGTTCCAAGAGACCCAGTACTTC
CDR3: CSARGSGFQETQYF

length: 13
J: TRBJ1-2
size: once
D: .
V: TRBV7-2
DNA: TGTGCCAGCAGCTCCCGGCAGGTCTATGGCTACACCTTC
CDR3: CASSSRQVYGYTF

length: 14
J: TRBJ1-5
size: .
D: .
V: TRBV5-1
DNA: TGCGCCAGCAGCTTGGGGGACTTTAATCAGCCCCAGCATTTT
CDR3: CASSLGDFNQPQHF